This T cell receptor beta chain was recorded in a study of Graves' ophthalmopathy and Graves' hyperthyroidism. The TCR beta CDR3 regions underwent amplification from RNA transcripts. The first round was an RT-PCR with HTBI primers, and the second round was a multiplex PCR. MiXCR was run by TCRdb on the multiplex PCR reads, yielding one entry per CDR3 protein. The sample carries around 670,000 distinct CDR3 sequences, around 40% recorded once. There are a few counts of this clonotype. Material for sequencing was peripheral blood. This clonotype was obtained from an adult man with Graves' ophthalmopathy.

As DNA, the CDR3 is TGTGCCACGGGACAGGGGAACGAGCAGTACTTC. This sequence encodes CATGQGNEQYF. V gene TRBV2 combines with J gene TRBJ2-7; 10 nucleotides align to TRBD1. V gave up 10 bases and J gave up 5 bases; unmatched junction bases: 2. This CDR3 region has 11 residues. Germline V gene data show CDR1 as SNHLY and CDR2 as FYNNEI.